Below are 11 T cell receptor beta chains sequenced from a single sample in a study of blood T cell repertoires in COVID-19. Here immunoSEQ multiplex PCR was the method, and the copy in TCRdb shows in-frame clones only, minus some. The sample records nearly 70,000 clones, about 91% being singletons. Source material: peripheral blood. These receptors were obtained from a woman in her seventies with acute or convalescent COVID-19.

The DNA of the CDR3 is TGTGCCAGCAGCGCCGGGACAGGGAAAGTTTACGAGCAGTACTTC. Its protein is CASSAGTGKVYEQYF. The rearrangement joins TRBV7-9 to TRBJ2-7; 9 bases line up with TRBD1. The CDR3 consists of 15 residues. V was pared by 5 bases and J by 4 bases, with 9 bases of the junction left unmatched. CDR1 SEHNR and CDR2 FQNEAQ come from the germline V gene (reference sequence).

The rearrangement uses TRBV5-1 and TRBJ2-3; 7 bases are a match to TRBD2. The V segment lost 4 bases and the J segment 4 bases; nucleotides outside the gene matches: 12. The germline V gene encodes CDR1 SGHRS and CDR2 YFSETQ. This CDR3 region has 16 residues. The CDR3 sequence: CASSPPARGEADTQYF. Here the CDR3 DNA reads TGCGCCAGCAGCCCCCCCGCACGGGGGGAGGCAGATACGCAGTATTTT. The variable domain in full, with the rest retrieved from reference TRBV5-1 and TRBJ2-3, is KAGVTQTPRYLIKTRGQQVTLSCSPISGHRSVSWYQQTPGQGLQFLFEYFSETQRNKGNFPGRFSGRQFSNSRSEMNVSTLELGDSALYLCASSPPARGEADTQYFGPGTRLTVL.

The CDR3 DNA follows: TGCAGTGCTAGTCAAGGGGGTGGATCAAATCAGCCCCAGCATTTT. It encodes CSASQGGGSNQPQHF. J is TRBJ1-5 and V is TRBV20-1; TRBD1 might be the D (6 bases). The germline V and J ends were trimmed by 3 bases and 4 bases, with 16 bases remaining between them. The length of the CDR3 is 15 residues. Looked up from germline, CDR1 is DFQATT and CDR2 is SNEGSKA (reference sequence).

The chain employs TRBV10-3 and TRBJ2-1; 7 bases are shared with TRBD2. The trim removed 6 bases at V and 8 bases at J, leaving 10 bases unmatched. The germline gives CDR1 ENHRY, CDR2 SYGVKD. CDR3 length: 14 amino acids. In nucleotides, the CDR3 is TGTGCCATCAGCCCTGGGGGAGGGCTCGATGAGCAGTTCTTC. Protein product: CAISPGGGLDEQFF.

This chain links TRBV5-1 with TRBJ2-1; 10 bases are shared with TRBD2. The V segment lost 0 bases and the J segment 10 bases; nucleotides outside the gene matches: 4. Germline values: CDR1 SGHRS, CDR2 YFSETQ. The CDR3 sequence is 14 residues long. DNA for the CDR3: TGCGCCAGCAGCTTGGAGGCTAGCGGGAGCGAGCAGTTCTTC. Its protein is CASSLEASGSEQFF.

The V call is TRBV4-1, the J call TRBJ2-2; D is ambiguous. Trimming removed 2 bases from V and 0 bases from J, with 13 bases in between. Germline CDR1 reads MGHRA; CDR2 reads YSYEKL. This CDR3 contains 17 residues. The CDR3 nucleotides read TGCGCCAGCAGCCAATCTACGGTTCGCGCGAACACCGGGGAGCTGTTTTTT. Protein product: CASSQSTVRANTGELFF.

V and J are TRBV27 and TRBJ2-7, with a tentative D call TRBD1 (6 bases). Germline values: CDR1 MNHEY, CDR2 SMNVEV (reference sequence). CDR3 length: 14 amino acids. V was clipped by 3 bases and J by 0 bases, with 9 bases between them. Here the CDR3 reads CASSFGTHSYEQYF. CDR3 DNA: TGTGCCAGCAGTTTCGGGACACACTCCTACGAGCAGTACTTC.

The chain recombines TRBV15 with TRBJ2-7; TRBD2 aligns across 8 bases. Germline CDR1 is LNHNV and CDR2 is YYDKDF (reference sequence). V lost 3 bases to trimming and J lost 0 bases; unmatched junction nucleotides: 1. The CDR3 consists of 14 residues. The CDR3 nucleotides read TGTGCCACCAGCAGGGCGGGAGGCTCCTACGAGCAGTACTTC. It yields the protein CATSRAGGSYEQYF. Looking up the rest from reference TRBV15 and TRBJ2-7 gives the full variable domain: DAMVIQNPRYQVTQFGKPVTLSCSQTLNHNVMYWYQQKSSQAPKLLFHYYDKDFNNEADTPDNFQSRRPNTSFCFLDIRSPGLGDTAMYLCATSRAGGSYEQYFGPGTRLTVT.

The table lists this clone with a few counts. The chain uses TRBV7-9 and TRBJ1-1; D unresolved. The CDR3 length is 14 residues. Germline V lookup: CDR1 SEHNR, CDR2 FQNEAQ (reference sequence). V was clipped by 5 bases and J by 1 base, with 11 bases between them. CDR3 region: CASSPSHGNTEAFF. Here the CDR3 DNA reads TGTGCCAGCAGCCCTAGTCACGGGAACACTGAAGCTTTCTTT.

CDR3 region: CAWDGSRGEKLFF. Here the CDR3 DNA reads TGTGCCTGGGATGGATCTCGAGGAGAAAAACTGTTTTTT. The rearrangement uses TRBV30 and TRBJ1-4; D unclear. The CDR3 contains 13 residues. Germline CDR1 and CDR2: GTSNPN and SVGIG (reference sequence). The germline V and J ends were trimmed by 5 bases and 8 bases, with 15 bases remaining between them.

The chain combines TRBV12-3 or TRBV12-4 with TRBJ1-2; weak D call: TRBD1 (6 bases). The CDR3 runs to 13 residues. V lost 3 bases and J lost 10, with 15 bases in between. The CDR3 region has the DNA TGTGCCAGCAGTTTCGAGGTTGGGGGCGCCTACACCTTC. Translated: CASSFEVGGAYTF.